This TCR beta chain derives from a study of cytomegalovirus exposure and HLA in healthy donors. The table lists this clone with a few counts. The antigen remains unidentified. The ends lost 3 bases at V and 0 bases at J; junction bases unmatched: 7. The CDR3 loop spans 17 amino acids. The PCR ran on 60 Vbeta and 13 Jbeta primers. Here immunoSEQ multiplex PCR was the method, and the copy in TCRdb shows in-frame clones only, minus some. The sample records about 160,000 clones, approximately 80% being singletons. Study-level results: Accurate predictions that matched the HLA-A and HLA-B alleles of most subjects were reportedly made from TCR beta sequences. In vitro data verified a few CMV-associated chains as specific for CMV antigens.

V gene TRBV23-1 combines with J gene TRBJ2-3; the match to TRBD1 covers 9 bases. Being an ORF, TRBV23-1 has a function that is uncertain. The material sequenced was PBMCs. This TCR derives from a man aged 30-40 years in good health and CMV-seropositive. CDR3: CASSQLTGTGSTDTQYF. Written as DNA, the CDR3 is TGCGCCAGCAGTCAGCTCACCGGGACAGGGAGCACAGATACGCAGTATTTT.